Sequencing of this T cell receptor (beta chain) was carried out in a study of shared clonotypes between healthy human individuals. Study-wide context: The plates for each donor numbered three CD4 naive, three CD4 memory, two CD8 naive and one CD8 memory. Points from the study as a whole: Roughly 5% of naive CD4 clonotypes were shared across a few donors.

V was shortened by 4 bases and J by 0 bases, with 16 bases between the two germline ends. Germline lookup yields CDR1 SGDLS and CDR2 YYNGEE. CDR3 length: 16 amino acids. Genomic DNA per cell subset filled all wells of several immunoSEQ plates. Clones were read by immunoSEQ multiplex PCR, and TCRdb kept only the in-frame ones, dropping some. The sample yields around 100,000 clones, around two thirds seen once. The table lists this clone with a count of one. Its antigen is undetermined. The TCR was taken from a woman aged 30 to 39 in good health. The sequenced material came from memory CD8+ T cells sorted from blood. Subset denoted: CD45RO+ cells pooled with CCR7-negative TemRA cells. The gene calls are TRBV9 and TRBJ2-5, with D hard to call. Here the CDR3 DNA reads TGTGCCAGCAGCCCGAGCCCGGCATTGTACCAAGAGACCCAGTACTTC. This translates into CASSPSPALYQETQYF.